What follows is one T cell receptor beta chain and its context. Its specificity is unknown. This record comes from a study of shared clonotypes between healthy human individuals. Study observations and caveats: Generation probabilities were higher for clonotypes shared across all four sorted-subset donors than for unshared ones.

Libraries were prepared by immunoSEQ multiplex PCR; TCRdb keeps only in-frame clonotypes and omits some of them. The sample lists about 2.4 million clones; approximately 90% were seen once. The receptor comes from a man aged 18 to 29 in good health. Material: naive CD4+ T cells sorted from blood. Subset indicated: CD45RA+ positively selected.

The CDR3 here is CASKGDHSYEQYF. CDR3 sequence (DNA): TGTGCCAGCAAGGGGGACCACTCCTACGAGCAGTACTTC. V usage is TRBV9 and J usage is TRBJ2-7; D may be TRBD1 (6 bases). Germline V CDR1 and CDR2: SGDLS, YYNGEE. The CDR3 sequence is 13 residues long. V lost 6 bases, J lost 0 bases, and 10 bases lay in between.